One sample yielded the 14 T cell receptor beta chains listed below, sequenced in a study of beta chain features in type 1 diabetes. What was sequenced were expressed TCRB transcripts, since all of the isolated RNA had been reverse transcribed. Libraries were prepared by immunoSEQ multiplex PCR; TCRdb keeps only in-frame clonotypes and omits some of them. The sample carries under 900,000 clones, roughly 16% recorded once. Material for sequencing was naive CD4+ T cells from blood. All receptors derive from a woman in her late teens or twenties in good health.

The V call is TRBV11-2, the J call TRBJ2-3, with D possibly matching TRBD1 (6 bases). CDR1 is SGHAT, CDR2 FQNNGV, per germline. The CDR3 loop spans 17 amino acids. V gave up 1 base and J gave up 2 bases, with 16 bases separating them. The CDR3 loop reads CASSLAGTGQITDTQYF. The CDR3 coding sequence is TGTGCCAGCAGCTTAGCGGGAACGGGACAAATCACAGATACGCAGTATTTT. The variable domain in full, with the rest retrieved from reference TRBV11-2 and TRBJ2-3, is EAGVAQSPRYKIIEKRQSVAFWCNPISGHATLYWYQQILGQGPKLLIQFQNNGVVDDSQLPKDRFSAERLKGVDSTLKIQPAKLEDSAVYLCASSLAGTGQITDTQYFGPGTRLTVL.

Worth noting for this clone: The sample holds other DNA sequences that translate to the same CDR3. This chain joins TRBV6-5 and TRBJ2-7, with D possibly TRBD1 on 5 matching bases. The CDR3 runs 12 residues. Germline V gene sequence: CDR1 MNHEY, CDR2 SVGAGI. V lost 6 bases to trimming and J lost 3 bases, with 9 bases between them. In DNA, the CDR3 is TGTGCCAGCAGAACAGGTAGCTACGAGCAGTACTTC. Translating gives CASRTGSYEQYF.

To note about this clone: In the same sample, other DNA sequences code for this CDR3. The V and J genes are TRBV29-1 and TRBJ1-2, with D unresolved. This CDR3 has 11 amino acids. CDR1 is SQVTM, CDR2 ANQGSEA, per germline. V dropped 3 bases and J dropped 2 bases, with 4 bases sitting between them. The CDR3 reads CSVERNYGYTF. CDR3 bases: TGCAGCGTTGAGAGGAACTATGGCTACACCTTC.

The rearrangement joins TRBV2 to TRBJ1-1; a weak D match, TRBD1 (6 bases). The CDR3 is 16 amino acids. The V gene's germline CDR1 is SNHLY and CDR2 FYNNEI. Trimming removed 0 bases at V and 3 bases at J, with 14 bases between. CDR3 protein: CASSEAGGRTYTEAFF. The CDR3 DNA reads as TGTGCCAGCAGTGAAGCGGGGGGCAGAACATACACTGAAGCTTTCTTT.

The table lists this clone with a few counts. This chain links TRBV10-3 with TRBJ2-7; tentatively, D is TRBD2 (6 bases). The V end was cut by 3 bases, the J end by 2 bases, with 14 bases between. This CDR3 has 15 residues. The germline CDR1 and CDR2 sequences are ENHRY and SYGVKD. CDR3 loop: CAISDEGGRTYEQYF. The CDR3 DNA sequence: TGTGCCATCAGTGATGAGGGAGGTAGAACCTACGAGCAGTACTTC.

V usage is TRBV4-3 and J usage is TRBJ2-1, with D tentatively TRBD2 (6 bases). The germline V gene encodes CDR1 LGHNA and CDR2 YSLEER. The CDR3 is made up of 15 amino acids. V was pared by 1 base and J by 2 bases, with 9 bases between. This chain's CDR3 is CASSQVKRAYNEQFF. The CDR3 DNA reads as TGCGCCAGCAGCCAAGTAAAGCGGGCCTACAATGAGCAGTTCTTC.

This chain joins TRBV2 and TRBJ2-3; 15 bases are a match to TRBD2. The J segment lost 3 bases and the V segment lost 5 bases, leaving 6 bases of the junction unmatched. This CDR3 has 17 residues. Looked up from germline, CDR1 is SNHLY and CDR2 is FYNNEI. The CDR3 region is CASSRTSGRAGTDTQYF. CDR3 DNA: TGTGCCAGCAGTCGGACTAGCGGGAGGGCGGGGACAGATACGCAGTATTTT.

This CDR3 reads CASSSLAGAAYNEQFF. For the CDR3, the DNA is TGTGCCAGCAGCTCCTTAGCGGGAGCGGCGTACAATGAGCAGTTCTTC. This chain links TRBV7-3 with TRBJ2-1; TRBD2 aligns across 9 bases. V was clipped by 4 bases and J by 4 bases; unmatched bases: 8. CDR3 length equals 16 residues. The germline gives CDR1 SGHTA, CDR2 FQGTGA. Full variable domain (remainder filled in from reference TRBV7-3 and TRBJ2-1): GAGVSQTPSNKVTEKGKYVELRCDPISGHTALYWYRQSLGQGPEFLIYFQGTGAADDSGLPNDRFFAVRPEGSVSTLKIQRTERGDSAVYLCASSSLAGAAYNEQFFGPGTRLTVL.

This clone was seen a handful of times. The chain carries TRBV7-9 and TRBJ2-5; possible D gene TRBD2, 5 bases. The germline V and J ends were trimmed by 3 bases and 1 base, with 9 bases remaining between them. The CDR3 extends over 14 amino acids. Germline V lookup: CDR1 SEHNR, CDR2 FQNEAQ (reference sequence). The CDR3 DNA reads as TGTGCCAGCAGCTTGGTCAGCGGCCAAGAGACCCAGTACTTC. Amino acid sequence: CASSLVSGQETQYF.

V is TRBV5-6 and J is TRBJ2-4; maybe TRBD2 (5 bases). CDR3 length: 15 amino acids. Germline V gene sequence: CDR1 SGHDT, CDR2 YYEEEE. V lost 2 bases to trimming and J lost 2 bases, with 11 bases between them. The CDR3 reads CASSFGVLTKNIQYF. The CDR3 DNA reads TGTGCCAGCAGCTTCGGGGTCTTAACCAAAAACATTCAGTACTTC.

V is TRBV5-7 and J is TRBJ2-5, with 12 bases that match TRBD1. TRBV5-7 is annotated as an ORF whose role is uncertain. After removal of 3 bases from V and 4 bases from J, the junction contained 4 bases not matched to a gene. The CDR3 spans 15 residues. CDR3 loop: CASSSGQGALETQYF. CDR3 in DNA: TGTGCCAGCAGCTCGGGACAGGGGGCTTTAGAGACCCAGTACTTC.

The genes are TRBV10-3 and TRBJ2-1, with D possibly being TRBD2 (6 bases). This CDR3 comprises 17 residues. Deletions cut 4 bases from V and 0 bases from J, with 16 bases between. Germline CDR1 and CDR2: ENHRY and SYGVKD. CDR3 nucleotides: TGTGCCATCAGTGCGTATAGCGGCGCGAGCTCCTACAATGAGCAGTTCTTC. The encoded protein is CAISAYSGASSYNEQFF.

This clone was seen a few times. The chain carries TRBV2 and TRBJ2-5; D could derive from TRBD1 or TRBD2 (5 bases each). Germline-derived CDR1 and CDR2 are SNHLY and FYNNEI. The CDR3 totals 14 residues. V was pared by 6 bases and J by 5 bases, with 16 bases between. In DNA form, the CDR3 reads TGTGCCAGCAGCGGGACCACTCGAGCTGAGACCCAGTACTTC. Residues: CASSGTTRAETQYF.

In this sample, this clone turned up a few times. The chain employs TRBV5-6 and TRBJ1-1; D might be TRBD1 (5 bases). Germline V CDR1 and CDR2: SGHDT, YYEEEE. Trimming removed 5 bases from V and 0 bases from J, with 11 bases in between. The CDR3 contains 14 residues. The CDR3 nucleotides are TGTGCCAGCAGTTTGAAGGGGATGAACACTGAAGCTTTCTTT. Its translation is CASSLKGMNTEAFF.